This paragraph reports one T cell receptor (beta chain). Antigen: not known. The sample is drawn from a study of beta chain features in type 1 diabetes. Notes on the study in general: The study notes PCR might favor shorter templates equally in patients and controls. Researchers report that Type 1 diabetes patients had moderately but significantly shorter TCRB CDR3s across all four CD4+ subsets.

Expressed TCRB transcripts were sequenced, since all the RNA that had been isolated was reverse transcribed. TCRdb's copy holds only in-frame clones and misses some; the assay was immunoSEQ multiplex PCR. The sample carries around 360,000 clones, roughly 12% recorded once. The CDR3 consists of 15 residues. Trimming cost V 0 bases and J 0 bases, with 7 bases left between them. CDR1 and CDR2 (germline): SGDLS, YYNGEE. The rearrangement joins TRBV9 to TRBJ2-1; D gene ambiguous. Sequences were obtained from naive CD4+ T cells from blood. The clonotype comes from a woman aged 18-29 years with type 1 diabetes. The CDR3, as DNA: TGTGCCAGCAGCGTAGACAGAAGCTCCTACAATGAGCAGTTCTTC. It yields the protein CASSVDRSSYNEQFF.